Listed below are T cell receptor beta chains from one sample, sequenced in a study of blood T cell repertoires in COVID-19. Assay used: immunoSEQ multiplex PCR; TCRdb lists only in-frame clones, some missing. Among approximately 190,000 clones listed, approximately 79% were seen once. Source material: PBMCs or T cells enriched from blood (not recorded which). The receptors were sampled from a woman in her sixties with acute COVID-19. Each CDR3 is given with its conserved first and last residue. Each record gives: J gene, V gene, D gene, clone size, CDR3 protein, CDR3 DNA. A D gene is named only where the DNA matches it firmly. For some rows the clone size is stated as once, few or many, or as a class when expanded; others skip it.

TRBJ1-4 TRBV4-1 NA NA CASSQGLVFGYEKLFF TGCGCCAGCAGCCAAGGGCTAGTCTTTGGGTATGAAAAACTGTTTTTT
TRBJ1-5 TRBV3-1/TRBV3-2 TRBD1 NA CASSQAKPGQAKGAYQPQHF TGTGCCAGCAGCCAAGCCAAACCGGGACAGGCCAAAGGAGCGTATCAGCCCCAGCATTTT
TRBJ2-1 TRBV5-1 TRBD1 NA CASSLQGQVINEQFF TGCGCCAGCAGCTTACAAGGACAGGTAATCAATGAGCAGTTCTTC
TRBJ2-1 TRBV11-2 NA NA CASSLNPGGPQQFF TGTGCCAGCAGCTTAAACCCCGGGGGGCCCCAGCAGTTCTTC
TRBJ1-3 TRBV11-2 NA NA CASSANSGNTIYF TGTGCCAGCAGCGCGAACTCTGGAAACACCATATATTTT
TRBJ1-1 TRBV6-5 NA NA CASSGGETEAFF TGTGCCAGCTCCGGCGGGGAAACTGAAGCTTTCTTT
TRBJ2-7 TRBV5-8 NA NA CASSFGYEQYF TGTGCCAGCAGCTTCGGTTACGAGCAGTACTTC
TRBJ2-3 TRBV5-4 TRBD1 NA CASSELGQGVTDTQYF TGTGCCAGCAGCGAATTGGGACAGGGAGTGACAGATACGCAGTATTTT
TRBJ1-2 TRBV3-1/TRBV3-2 NA NA CASSQAGARGYTF TGTGCCAGCAGCCAAGCAGGGGCGCGGGGCTACACCTTC
TRBJ1-6 TRBV4-2 NA once CASSQGVNRVGDSPLHF TGTGCCAGCAGCCAAGGGGTAAACAGGGTAGGGGATTCACCCCTCCACTTT
TRBJ2-4 TRBV3-1/TRBV3-2 TRBD2 once CASIPTSGGPLAKNIQYF TGTGCCAGCATCCCGACTAGCGGGGGACCTCTAGCCAAAAACATTCAGTACTTC
TRBJ1-2 TRBV29-1 TRBD1 NA CSVAGTGGGYTF TGCAGCGTTGCCGGGACAGGAGGTGGCTACACCTTC
TRBJ2-6 TRBV18 NA NA CASSAGVGGASGANVLTF TGTGCCAGCTCGGCCGGGGTTGGAGGGGCCTCTGGGGCCAACGTCCTGACTTTC
TRBJ1-2 TRBV4-3 TRBD1 NA CASSQGDREDGYTF TGCGCCAGCAGCCAAGGAGACAGGGAGGATGGCTACACCTTC
TRBJ2-3 TRBV5-5 TRBD1 NA CASSLVWVFGQGATDTQYF TGTGCCAGCAGCTTGGTTTGGGTATTTGGGCAGGGGGCAACAGATACGCAGTATTTT
TRBJ2-7 TRBV7-9 TRBD2 NA CASSLVAGGGYEQYF TGTGCCAGCAGCTTAGTAGCGGGGGGCGGCTACGAGCAGTACTTC
TRBJ1-1 TRBV5-1 NA NA CASSPVQGTAFF TGCGCCAGCAGCCCAGTACAGGGTACAGCTTTCTTT
TRBJ1-5 TRBV7-2 TRBD1 NA CASSPPGTGNNQPQHF TGTGCCAGCAGCCCTCCCGGGACAGGGAACAATCAGCCCCAGCATTTT
TRBJ2-1 TRBV19 TRBD1 NA CASSDAGQGGYNEQFF TGTGCCAGTAGTGATGCTGGACAGGGGGGATACAATGAGCAGTTCTTC
TRBJ2-3 TRBV7-6 NA NA CASSLSPSTDTQYF TGTGCCAGCAGCTTATCTCCTAGCACAGATACGCAGTATTTT
TRBJ2-5 TRBV5-1 TRBD1 NA CASSFTGVGQETQYF TGCGCCAGCAGCTTTACAGGGGTTGGCCAAGAGACCCAGTACTTC
TRBJ2-5 TRBV6-5 TRBD1 NA CASSYSRGQGDGTQYF TGTGCCAGCAGTTACTCGCGGGGACAGGGGGACGGGACCCAGTACTTC